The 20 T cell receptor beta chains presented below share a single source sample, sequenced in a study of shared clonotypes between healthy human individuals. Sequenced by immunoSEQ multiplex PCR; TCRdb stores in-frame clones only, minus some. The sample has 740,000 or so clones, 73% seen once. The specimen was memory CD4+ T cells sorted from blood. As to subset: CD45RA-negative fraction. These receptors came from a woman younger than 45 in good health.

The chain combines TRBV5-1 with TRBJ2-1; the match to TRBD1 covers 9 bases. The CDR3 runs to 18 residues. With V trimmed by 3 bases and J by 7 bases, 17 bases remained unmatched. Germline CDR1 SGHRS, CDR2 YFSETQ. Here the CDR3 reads CASSSTVAAGTGWNEQFF. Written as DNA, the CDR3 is TGCGCCAGCAGCTCAACGGTAGCGGCCGGGACAGGGTGGAATGAGCAGTTCTTC.

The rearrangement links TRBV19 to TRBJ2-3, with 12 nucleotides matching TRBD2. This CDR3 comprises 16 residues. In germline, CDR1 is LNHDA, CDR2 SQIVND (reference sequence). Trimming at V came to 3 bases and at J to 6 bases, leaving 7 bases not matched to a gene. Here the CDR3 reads CASSMGTSGPEDTQYF. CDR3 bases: TGTGCCAGTAGTATGGGGACTAGCGGGCCCGAGGATACGCAGTATTTT.

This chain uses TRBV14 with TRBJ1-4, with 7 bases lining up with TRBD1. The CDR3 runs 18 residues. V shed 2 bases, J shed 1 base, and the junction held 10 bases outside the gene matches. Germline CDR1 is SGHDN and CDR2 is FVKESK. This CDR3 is CASSQLGGGPGTNEKLFF. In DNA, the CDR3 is TGTGCCAGCAGCCAACTCGGAGGGGGCCCGGGAACTAATGAAAAACTGTTTTTT.

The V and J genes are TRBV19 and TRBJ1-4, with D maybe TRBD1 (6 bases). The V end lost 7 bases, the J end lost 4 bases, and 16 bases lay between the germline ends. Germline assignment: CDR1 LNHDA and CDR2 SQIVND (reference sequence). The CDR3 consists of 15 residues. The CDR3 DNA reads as TGTGCCAGTACCCGACAGGAAGGGTATAATGAAAAACTGTTTTTT. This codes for CASTRQEGYNEKLFF.

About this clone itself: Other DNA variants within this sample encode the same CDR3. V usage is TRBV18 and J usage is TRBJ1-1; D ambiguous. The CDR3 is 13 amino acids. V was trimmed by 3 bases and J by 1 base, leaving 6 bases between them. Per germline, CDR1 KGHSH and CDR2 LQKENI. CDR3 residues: CASSPTENTEAFF. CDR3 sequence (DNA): TGTGCCAGCTCACCGACGGAGAACACTGAAGCTTTCTTT.

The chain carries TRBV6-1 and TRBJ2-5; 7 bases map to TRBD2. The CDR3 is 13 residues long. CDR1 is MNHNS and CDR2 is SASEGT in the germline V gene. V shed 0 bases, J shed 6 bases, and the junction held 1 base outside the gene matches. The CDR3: CASSEAAGQTQYF. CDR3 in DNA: TGTGCCAGCAGTGAAGCAGCGGGGCAGACCCAGTACTTC.

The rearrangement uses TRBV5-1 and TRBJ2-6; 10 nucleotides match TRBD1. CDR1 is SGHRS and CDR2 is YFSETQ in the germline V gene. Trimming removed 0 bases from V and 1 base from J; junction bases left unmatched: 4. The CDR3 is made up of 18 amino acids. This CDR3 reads CASSLVWTGGSGANVLTF. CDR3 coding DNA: TGCGCCAGCAGCTTGGTGTGGACAGGGGGTTCTGGGGCCAACGTCCTGACTTTC.

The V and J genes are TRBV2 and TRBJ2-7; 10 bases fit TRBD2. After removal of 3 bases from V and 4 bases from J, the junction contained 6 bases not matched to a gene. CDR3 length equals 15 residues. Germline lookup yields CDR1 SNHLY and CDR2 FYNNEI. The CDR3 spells CASSDWSGRAYEQYF. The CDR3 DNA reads TGTGCCAGCAGTGACTGGAGCGGGAGGGCTTACGAGCAGTACTTC.

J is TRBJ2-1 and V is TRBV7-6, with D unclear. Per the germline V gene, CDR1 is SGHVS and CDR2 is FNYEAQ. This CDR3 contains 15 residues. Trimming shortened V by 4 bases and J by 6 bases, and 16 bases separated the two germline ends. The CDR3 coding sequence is TGTGCCAGCAGCTCCGCCCGGGCGAGTAGCAATGAGCAGTTCTTC. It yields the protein CASSSARASSNEQFF.

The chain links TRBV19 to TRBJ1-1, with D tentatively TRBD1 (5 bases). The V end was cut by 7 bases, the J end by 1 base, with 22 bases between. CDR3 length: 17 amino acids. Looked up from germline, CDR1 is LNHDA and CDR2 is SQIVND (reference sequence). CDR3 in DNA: TGTGCCAGTATAATTTCGGCTTCGGGACGGTGGAACACTGAAGCTTTCTTT. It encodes CASIISASGRWNTEAFF.

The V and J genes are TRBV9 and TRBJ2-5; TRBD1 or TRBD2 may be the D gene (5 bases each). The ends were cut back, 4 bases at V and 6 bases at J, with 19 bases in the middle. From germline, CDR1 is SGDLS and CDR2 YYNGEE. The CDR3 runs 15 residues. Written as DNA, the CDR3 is TGTGCCAGCAGCTTATACGGGACGCCCGGACAGACCCAGTACTTC. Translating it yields CASSLYGTPGQTQYF. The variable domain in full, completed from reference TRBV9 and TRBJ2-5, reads DSGVTQTPKHLITATGQRVTLRCSPRSGDLSVYWYQQSLDQGLQFLIQYYNGEERAKGNILERFSAQQFPDLHSELNLSSLELGDSALYFCASSLYGTPGQTQYFGPGTRLLVL.

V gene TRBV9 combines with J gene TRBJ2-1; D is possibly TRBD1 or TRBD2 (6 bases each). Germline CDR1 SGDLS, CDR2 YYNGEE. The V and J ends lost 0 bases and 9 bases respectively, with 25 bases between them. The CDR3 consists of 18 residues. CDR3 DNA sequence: TGTGCCAGCAGCGTAGCTTTTGAGGGGGACTCGACAGTGGTTGAGCAGTTCTTC. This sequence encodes CASSVAFEGDSTVVEQFF.

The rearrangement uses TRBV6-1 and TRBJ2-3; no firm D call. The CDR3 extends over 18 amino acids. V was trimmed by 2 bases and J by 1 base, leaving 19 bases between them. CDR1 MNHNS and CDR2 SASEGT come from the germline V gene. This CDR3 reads CASSEFFSATPRTDTQYF. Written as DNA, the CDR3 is TGTGCCAGCAGTGAATTTTTTAGTGCGACTCCGCGCACAGATACGCAGTATTTT.

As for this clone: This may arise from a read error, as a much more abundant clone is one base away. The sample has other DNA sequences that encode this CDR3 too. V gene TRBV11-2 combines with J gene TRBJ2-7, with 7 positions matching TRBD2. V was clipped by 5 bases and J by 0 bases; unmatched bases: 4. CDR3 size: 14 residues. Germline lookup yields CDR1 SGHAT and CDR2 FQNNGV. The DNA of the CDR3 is TGTGCCAGCAGCCCGCAGCGGGACTCCTACGAGCAGTACTTC. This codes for CASSPQRDSYEQYF. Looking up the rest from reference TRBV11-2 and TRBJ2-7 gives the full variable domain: EAGVAQSPRYKIIEKRQSVAFWCNPISGHATLYWYQQILGQGPKLLIQFQNNGVVDDSQLPKDRFSAERLKGVDSTLKIQPAKLEDSAVYLCASSPQRDSYEQYFGPGTRLTVT.

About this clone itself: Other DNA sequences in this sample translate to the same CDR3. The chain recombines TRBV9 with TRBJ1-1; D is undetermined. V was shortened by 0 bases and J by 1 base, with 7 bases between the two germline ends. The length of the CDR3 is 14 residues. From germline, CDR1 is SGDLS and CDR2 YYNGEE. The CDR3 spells CASSVGASNTEAFF. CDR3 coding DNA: TGTGCCAGCAGCGTAGGAGCCTCGAACACTGAAGCTTTCTTT.

CDR3 amino acids: CASSTWTYSNYNEQFF. DNA for the CDR3: TGTGCCAGTAGTACCTGGACGTATAGTAATTACAATGAGCAGTTCTTC. The J gene is TRBJ2-1, the V gene TRBV19; no clear D gene. V was cut by 4 bases and J by 4 bases, with 17 bases left in between. CDR1 and CDR2 from the germline V gene are LNHDA and SQIVND (reference sequence). This CDR3 comprises 16 residues.

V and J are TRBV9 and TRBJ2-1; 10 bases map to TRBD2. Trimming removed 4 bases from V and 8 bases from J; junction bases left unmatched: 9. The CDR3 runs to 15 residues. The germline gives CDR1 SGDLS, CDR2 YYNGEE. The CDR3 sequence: CASSTSGRADYEQFF. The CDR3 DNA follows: TGTGCCAGCAGCACAAGCGGGAGGGCCGATTATGAGCAGTTCTTC.

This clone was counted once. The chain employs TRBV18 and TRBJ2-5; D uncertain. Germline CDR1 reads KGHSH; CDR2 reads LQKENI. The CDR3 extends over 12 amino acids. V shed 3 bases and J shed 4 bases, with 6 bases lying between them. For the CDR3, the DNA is TGTGCCAGCTCACCTACGCGAGAGACCCAGTACTTC. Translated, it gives CASSPTRETQYF.

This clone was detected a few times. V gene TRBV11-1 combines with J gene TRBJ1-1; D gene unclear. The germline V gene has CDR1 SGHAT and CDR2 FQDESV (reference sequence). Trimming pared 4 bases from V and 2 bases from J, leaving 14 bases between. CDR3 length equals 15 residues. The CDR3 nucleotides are TGTGCCAGCAGCTCCTACAGCATAGCCAACACTGAAGCTTTCTTT. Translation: CASSSYSIANTEAFF.

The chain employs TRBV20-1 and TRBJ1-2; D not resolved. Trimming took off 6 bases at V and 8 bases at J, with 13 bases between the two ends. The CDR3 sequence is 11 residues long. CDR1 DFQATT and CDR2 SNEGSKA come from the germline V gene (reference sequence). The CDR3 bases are TGCAGTGCCACACACCGTGAGGGCTACACCTTC. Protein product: CSATHREGYTF.